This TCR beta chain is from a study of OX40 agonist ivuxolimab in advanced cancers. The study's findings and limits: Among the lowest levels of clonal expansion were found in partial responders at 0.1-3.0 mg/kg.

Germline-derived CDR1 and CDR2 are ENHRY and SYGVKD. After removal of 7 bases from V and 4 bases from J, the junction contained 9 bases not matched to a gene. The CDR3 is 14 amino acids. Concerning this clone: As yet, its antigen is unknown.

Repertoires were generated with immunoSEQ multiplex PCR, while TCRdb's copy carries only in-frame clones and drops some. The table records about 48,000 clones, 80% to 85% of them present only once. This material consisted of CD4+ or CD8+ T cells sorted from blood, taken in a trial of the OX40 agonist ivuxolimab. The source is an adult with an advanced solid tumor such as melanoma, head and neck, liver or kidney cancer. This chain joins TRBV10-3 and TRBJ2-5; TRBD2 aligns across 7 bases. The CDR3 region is CAIKSAGDGETQYF. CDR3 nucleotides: TGTGCCATCAAGTCGGCGGGAGACGGAGAGACCCAGTACTTC.